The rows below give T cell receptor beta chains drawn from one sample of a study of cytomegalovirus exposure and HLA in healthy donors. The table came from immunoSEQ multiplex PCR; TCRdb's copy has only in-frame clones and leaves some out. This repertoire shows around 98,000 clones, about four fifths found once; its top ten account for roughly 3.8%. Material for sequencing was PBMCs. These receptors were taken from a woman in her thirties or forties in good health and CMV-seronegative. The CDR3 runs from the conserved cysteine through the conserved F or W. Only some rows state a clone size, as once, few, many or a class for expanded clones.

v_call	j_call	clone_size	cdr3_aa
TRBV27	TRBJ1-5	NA	CASRMGSINNQPQHF
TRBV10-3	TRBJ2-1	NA	CAITGKPGEQFF
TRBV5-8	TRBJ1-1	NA	CASSTSRWGLNTEAFF
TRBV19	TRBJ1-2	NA	CASSILGQGPVYGYTF
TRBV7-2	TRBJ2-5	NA	CASSSWTVETQYF
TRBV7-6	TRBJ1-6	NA	CASSAPGQGTPLHF
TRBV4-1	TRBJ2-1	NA	CASSQDLGAKFF
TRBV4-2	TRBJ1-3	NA	CASSQFIAGAGMNTIYF
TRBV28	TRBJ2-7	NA	CASSFGSGGREQYF
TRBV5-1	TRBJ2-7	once	CASSRRGGGSLYEQYF
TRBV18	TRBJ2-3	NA	CASSPPGQGAPDTQYF
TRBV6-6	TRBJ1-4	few	CASSDPGGSNEKLFF
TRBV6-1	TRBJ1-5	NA	CASRGTGNNQPQHF
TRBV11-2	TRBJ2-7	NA	CASSLDSPKGAVTPTYEQYF
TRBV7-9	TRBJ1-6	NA	CASSLGTLLHF
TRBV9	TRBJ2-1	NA	CASALTSGGGIEQFF
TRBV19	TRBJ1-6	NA	CASQPQGGNSPLHF
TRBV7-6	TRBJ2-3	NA	CASSRRSDSADTQYF